Below, 24 T cell receptor beta chains from the same sample are listed, as sequenced in a study of shared clonotypes between healthy human individuals. Measured with immunoSEQ multiplex PCR; TCRdb has only the in-frame clones, and not every one. Of roughly 2,300,000 clones in the sample, 85% to 95% were seen once. Sequenced sample: naive CD4+ T cells from PBMCs. The subset was: CD45RA+ positively selected. The receptor source for this set is a man aged 18 to 29 in good health. Some clones in this sample may be carry-over from other donors' samples.

The chain couples TRBV5-1 to TRBJ2-7, with 7 nucleotides matching TRBD1. CDR1 and CDR2 from the germline V gene are SGHRS and YFSETQ. The CDR3 loop spans 15 amino acids. V gave up 1 base and J gave up 5 bases; unmatched junction bases: 9. The CDR3 sequence is CASSLWAGTENEQYF. The CDR3, as DNA: TGCGCCAGCAGCTTGTGGGCCGGGACAGAGAACGAGCAGTACTTC. The whole variable domain, remainder taken from reference TRBV5-1 and TRBJ2-7, is KAGVTQTPRYLIKTRGQQVTLSCSPISGHRSVSWYQQTPGQGLQFLFEYFSETQRNKGNFPGRFSGRQFSNSRSEMNVSTLELGDSALYLCASSLWAGTENEQYFGPGTRLTVT.

This clone was counted a single time. The chain joins TRBV5-1 to TRBJ2-1, with TRBD2 identical over 12 bases. The junction had 11 bases not matched to a gene; V was cut back by 3 bases and J by 10 bases. This CDR3 has 16 amino acids. The V gene's germline CDR1 is SGHRS and CDR2 YFSETQ. CDR3 region: CASSSSTSGRNGEQFF. The CDR3 DNA reads TGCGCCAGCAGCTCGTCCACTAGCGGGAGGAACGGGGAGCAGTTCTTC.

The V call is TRBV30, the J call TRBJ2-7; TRBD2 matches at 13 bases. The trim removed 3 bases at V and 3 bases at J, leaving 5 bases unmatched. CDR1 is GTSNPN and CDR2 is SVGIG in the germline V gene (reference sequence). This CDR3 comprises 15 residues. The CDR3 region is CAWREGLAGLYEQYF. The CDR3 coding sequence is TGTGCCTGGAGGGAGGGACTAGCGGGACTCTACGAGCAGTACTTC.

In its sample, this clone was seen a few times. This rearrangement joins TRBV29-1 to TRBJ1-5; D is perhaps TRBD1 (5 bases). Germline CDR1 is SQVTM and CDR2 is ANQGSEA. This CDR3 comprises 13 residues. With 4 bases removed from V and 2 bases from J, the gap between germline ends came to 9 bases. CDR3 region: CSVAQVRNQPQHF. DNA of the CDR3: TGCAGCGTTGCACAGGTACGCAATCAGCCCCAGCATTTT.

Concerning this clone itself: Other DNA sequences in this specimen translate into the identical CDR3. The chain uses TRBV18 and TRBJ1-3, with TRBD1 matching over 9 bases. Germline trimming cut 2 bases from V and 3 bases from J; bases unmatched to any gene: 2. This CDR3 contains 15 residues. Germline V gene data show CDR1 as KGHSH and CDR2 as LQKENI. CDR3 region: CASSPAGQGGNTIYF. CDR3 DNA: TGTGCCAGCTCACCAGCGGGACAGGGTGGAAACACCATATATTTT.

The rearrangement joins TRBV14 to TRBJ1-5; D remains unclear. CDR3 length equals 14 residues. V was cut by 2 bases and J by 0 bases, with 5 bases left in between. Germline values: CDR1 SGHDN, CDR2 FVKESK. As DNA, the CDR3 is TGTGCCAGCAGCCAAACCAATAGCAATCAGCCCCAGCATTTT. Translated, it gives CASSQTNSNQPQHF.

The rearrangement uses TRBV18 and TRBJ1-2; 10 bases align to TRBD1. V gave up 0 bases and J gave up 5 bases; unmatched junction bases: 3. CDR3 length: 15 amino acids. Germline CDR1 and CDR2: KGHSH and LQKENI. The CDR3 is CASSPPTGGHYGYTF. The CDR3 DNA follows: TGTGCCAGCTCACCACCGACAGGGGGCCATTATGGCTACACCTTC.

The V call is TRBV7-2, the J call TRBJ2-6, with D possibly being TRBD1 (5 bases). From germline, CDR1 is SGHTA and CDR2 FQGNSA. Trimming removed 2 bases from V and 1 base from J, with 9 bases in between. CDR3 length equals 16 residues. The DNA of the CDR3 is TGTGCCAGCAGCTTAAGTCAGGGTTCTGGGGCCAACGTCCTGACTTTC. Translated, it gives CASSLSQGSGANVLTF.

This sequence joins TRBV28 and TRBJ2-3; 11 bases line up with TRBD2. Germline V gives CDR1 MDHEN, CDR2 SYDVKM. The V and J ends lost 5 bases and 7 bases, in that order; junction bases with no gene match: 8. The CDR3 has 15 amino acids. CDR3 sequence (DNA): TGTGCCAGCAGTCGAAGACTAGCGGGGAAAAATACGCAGTATTTT. Residues: CASSRRLAGKNTQYF. Supplemented by reference TRBV28 and TRBJ2-3, the full variable domain reads DVKVTQSSRYLVKRTGEKVFLECVQDMDHENMFWYRQDPGLGLRLIYFSYDVKMKEKGDIPEGYSVSREKKERFSLILESASTNQTSMYLCASSRRLAGKNTQYFGPGTRLTVL.

The V call is TRBV19, the J call TRBJ1-1; no definite D call. Trimming left V 7 bases short and J 11 bases short, with 20 bases between. The germline V gene encodes CDR1 LNHDA and CDR2 SQIVND (reference sequence). This CDR3 is built from 13 residues. The CDR3 nucleotides read TGTGCCAGTACCTCGAGTGGGAAAGCCAGCGCTTTCTTT. Amino acids: CASTSSGKASAFF.

Worth noting for this clone: Distinct nucleotide sequences in the sample also encode this CDR3. This chain uses TRBV7-3 with TRBJ2-3; D remains ambiguous. Germline loops: CDR1 SGHTA, CDR2 FQGTGA. Trimming took 2 bases from V and 4 from J, leaving 4 bases between them. This CDR3 is built from 12 residues. The CDR3, as DNA: TGTGCCAGCAGCTTATCCCCAGATACGCAGTATTTT. Protein: CASSLSPDTQYF. Using reference TRBV7-3 and TRBJ2-3 for the parts outside the CDR3, the full variable domain is GAGVSQTPSNKVTEKGKYVELRCDPISGHTALYWYRQSLGQGPEFLIYFQGTGAADDSGLPNDRFFAVRPEGSVSTLKIQRTERGDSAVYLCASSLSPDTQYFGPGTRLTVL.

The V call is TRBV5-1, the J call TRBJ2-3; TRBD2 might be the D (6 bases). The germline gives CDR1 SGHRS, CDR2 YFSETQ. Trimming pared 1 base from V and 4 bases from J, leaving 19 bases between. The CDR3 has 17 amino acids. The CDR3 loop is CASSLFVPGEGPDTQYF. Here the CDR3 DNA reads TGCGCCAGCAGCTTGTTTGTGCCGGGAGAGGGCCCAGATACGCAGTATTTT.

The chain carries TRBV4-1 and TRBJ2-3, with TRBD2 identical over 7 bases. The V segment lost 1 base and the J segment 3 bases; nucleotides outside the gene matches: 7. This CDR3 is built from 16 residues. Germline V gene lookup returns CDR1 MGHRA and CDR2 YSYEKL. CDR3 residues: CASSQAGGGGTDTQYF. CDR3 bases: TGCGCCAGCAGCCAAGCAGGCGGGGGAGGGACAGATACGCAGTATTTT.

The V gene is TRBV28, the J gene TRBJ1-1; 9 bases are a match to TRBD1. This CDR3 region has 16 residues. Looked up from germline, CDR1 is MDHEN and CDR2 is SYDVKM. Unmatched junction bases numbered 12, after V lost 6 bases and J lost 4 bases. The CDR3 coding sequence is TGTGCCAGCAGCTCAGCCGGGACAGGGTTTGGCACTGAAGCTTTCTTT. Its protein is CASSSAGTGFGTEAFF. Supplemented by reference TRBV28 and TRBJ1-1, the full variable domain reads DVKVTQSSRYLVKRTGEKVFLECVQDMDHENMFWYRQDPGLGLRLIYFSYDVKMKEKGDIPEGYSVSREKKERFSLILESASTNQTSMYLCASSSAGTGFGTEAFFGQGTRLTVV.

As DNA, the CDR3 is TGTGCCTGGAGTGTTAAGGGGACAGGGGGCTACGAGCAGTACTTC. It translates to CAWSVKGTGGYEQYF. This rearrangement joins TRBV30 to TRBJ2-7; 11 positions match TRBD1. Looked up from germline, CDR1 is GTSNPN and CDR2 is SVGIG (reference sequence). Losses at the gene ends were 0 bases for V and 3 bases for J; bases not matched to a gene: 4. The CDR3 has 15 residues.

This rearrangement joins TRBV27 to TRBJ2-1; TRBD2 matches at 15 bases. From germline, CDR1 is MNHEY and CDR2 SMNVEV (reference sequence). V trimming: 4 bases; J trimming: 8 bases; junction bases outside the gene matches: 9. The CDR3 sequence is 17 residues long. CDR3 in amino acids: CASSSEPGLAGGYEQFF. The CDR3 nucleotides read TGTGCCAGCAGTTCAGAACCGGGACTAGCGGGAGGTTATGAGCAGTTCTTC.

The rearrangement uses TRBV19 and TRBJ2-3; no reliable D call. Trimming stripped 5 bases from V and 0 bases from J, with 3 bases between. Germline V CDR1 and CDR2: LNHDA, SQIVND (reference sequence). The CDR3 has 12 amino acids. The CDR3 protein is CASSVSTDTQYF. CDR3 sequence (DNA): TGTGCCAGTAGTGTAAGCACAGATACGCAGTATTTT. Drawing the rest from reference TRBV19 and TRBJ2-3, the complete variable domain is DGGITQSPKYLFRKEGQNVTLSCEQNLNHDAMYWYRQDPGQGLRLIYYSQIVNDFQKGDIAEGYSVSREKKESFPLTVTSAQKNPTAFYLCASSVSTDTQYFGPGTRLTVL.

J is TRBJ2-7 and V is TRBV5-6; 9 bases agree with TRBD1. V dropped 4 bases and J dropped 5; count of bases not matched to a gene: 10. Germline V CDR1 and CDR2: SGHDT, YYEEEE. The CDR3 has 15 residues. CDR3 DNA: TGTGCCAGCAGCCCATGGGACAGGGAGTACGACGAGCAGTACTTC. It yields the protein CASSPWDREYDEQYF.

The chain has TRBV2 and TRBJ1-3; no firm D call. Trimming took 4 bases from V and 4 from J, leaving 14 bases between them. CDR1 is SNHLY, CDR2 FYNNEI, per germline. The CDR3 spans 15 residues. The CDR3 DNA reads TGTGCCAGCAGTGGTGTCGGCGGGCTCGGAAACACCATATATTTT. Its translation: CASSGVGGLGNTIYF.

This clone has only one observation. The V gene is TRBV9, the J gene TRBJ2-1; D may match TRBD1 or TRBD2 (5 bases each). V lost 4 bases, J lost 3 bases, and 14 bases lay in between. CDR3 size: 15 residues. Germline V gene sequence: CDR1 SGDLS, CDR2 YYNGEE. The CDR3 bases are TGTGCCAGCAGCTTCCGGGACCAAGACTACAATGAGCAGTTCTTC. Its translation: CASSFRDQDYNEQFF. Full variable domain (outside the CDR3, taken from reference TRBV9 and TRBJ2-1): DSGVTQTPKHLITATGQRVTLRCSPRSGDLSVYWYQQSLDQGLQFLIQYYNGEERAKGNILERFSAQQFPDLHSELNLSSLELGDSALYFCASSFRDQDYNEQFFGPGTRLTVL.

The rearrangement uses TRBV6-1 and TRBJ2-1; D gene ambiguous. The CDR3 contains 12 residues. CDR1 and CDR2 (germline): MNHNS, SASEGT. Deletions cut 10 bases from V and 4 bases from J, with 11 bases between. The CDR3 here is CATPHGYNEQFF. Here the CDR3 DNA reads TGTGCCACCCCCCACGGTTACAATGAGCAGTTCTTC.

This rearrangement joins TRBV7-9 to TRBJ2-3; D gene uncertain. CDR1 SEHNR and CDR2 FQNEAQ come from the germline V gene (reference sequence). CDR3 length equals 14 residues. V dropped 0 bases and J dropped 5 bases, with 9 bases sitting between them. The CDR3 sequence is CASSLATVGDTQYF. The CDR3 DNA reads TGTGCCAGCAGCTTAGCTACGGTCGGAGATACGCAGTATTTT.

V is TRBV18 and J is TRBJ1-1, with D uncertain. The germline V gene has CDR1 KGHSH and CDR2 LQKENI. This CDR3 has 15 residues. Trimming took off 1 base at V and 3 bases at J, with 12 bases between the two ends. The CDR3 coding sequence is TGTGCCAGCTCACCACGGGTACCTCAGGACACTGAAGCTTTCTTT. It encodes CASSPRVPQDTEAFF.

Notes on this clone: The same CDR3 also results from other DNA sequences found in this sample. J is TRBJ1-1 and V is TRBV2; no definite D call. The CDR3 loop spans 13 amino acids. Germline V lookup: CDR1 SNHLY, CDR2 FYNNEI. V was trimmed by 1 base and J by 2 bases, leaving 5 bases between them. The CDR3 sequence is CASSEGLNTEAFF. The CDR3 bases are TGTGCCAGCAGTGAAGGACTAAACACTGAAGCTTTCTTT. The full variable domain, its missing parts supplied by reference TRBV2 and TRBJ1-1, is EPEVTQTPSHQVTQMGQEVILRCVPISNHLYFYWYRQILGQKVEFLVSFYNNEISEKSEIFDDQFSVERPDGSNFTLKIRSTKLEDSAMYFCASSEGLNTEAFFGQGTRLTVV.